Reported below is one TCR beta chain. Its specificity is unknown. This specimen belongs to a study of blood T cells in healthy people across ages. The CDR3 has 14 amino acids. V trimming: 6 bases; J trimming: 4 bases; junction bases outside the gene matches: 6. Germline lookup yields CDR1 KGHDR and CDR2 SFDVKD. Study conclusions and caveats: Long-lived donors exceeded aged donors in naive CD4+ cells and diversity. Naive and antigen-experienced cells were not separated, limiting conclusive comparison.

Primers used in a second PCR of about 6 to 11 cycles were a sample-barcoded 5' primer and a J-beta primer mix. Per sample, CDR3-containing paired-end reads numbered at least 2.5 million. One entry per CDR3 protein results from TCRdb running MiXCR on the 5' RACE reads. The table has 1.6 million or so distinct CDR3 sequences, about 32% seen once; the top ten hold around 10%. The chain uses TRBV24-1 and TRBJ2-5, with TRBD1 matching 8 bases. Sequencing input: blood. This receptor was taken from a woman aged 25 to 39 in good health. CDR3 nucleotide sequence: TGTGCCACCAGTCCGACAGGGGTGGGAGAGACCCAGTACTTC. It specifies CATSPTGVGETQYF.